The sequence of this TCR beta chain was determined in a study of T cells after yellow fever vaccination. About this clonotype: Its antigen is as yet unknown.

Study-wide points: Among all clonotypes, a small share was observed in both CD4 and CD8 compartments. Reappearance after the booster was seen for most primary-vaccination clones, at more than 95% CD4 and roughly 90% CD8.

V was cut by 5 bases and J by 7 bases, with 9 bases left in between. Germline V lookup: CDR1 DFQATT, CDR2 SNEGSKA (reference sequence). The CDR3 runs 11 residues. TCRdb passed the 5' RACE reads through MiXCR, listing each CDR3 protein once. The sample records approximately 600,000 distinct CDR3 sequences, 9% to 15% being singletons. The source material was PBMCs, sampled on the day of the yellow fever booster vaccination. The chain is built from TRBV20-1 and TRBJ2-1; D is uncertain. The sequence derives from a man aged 30 to 45 who received the YFV17D yellow fever vaccine. CDR3 in amino acids: CSAPPRNEQFF. The DNA for the CDR3 is TGCAGTGCTCCACCAAGAAATGAGCAGTTCTTC.